Included here is one T cell receptor beta chain sequence, with context. TCRdb's table, derived via immunoSEQ multiplex PCR, lists solely in-frame clones and lacks some. The data hold roughly 220,000 clones, with around 86% observed a single time. Participants spanned ages about 18 to 90 years and resided in 20 to 25 US areas. The sample originates from a study of blood T cell repertoires in COVID-19. Study overall: Acute and convalescent COVID-19 specimens originated in the United States, Italy and Spain. PBMCs, B-cell-depleted T cells, or T cells were the source of the cDNA or gDNA that made up the material.

Sequencing input: PBMCs or T cells enriched from blood (not recorded which). The TCR sequence derives from a woman aged 40 to 50 with acute COVID-19.

For the CDR3, the DNA is TGTGCCAGCAGCTATCTAGGGGTGAATCGTGAGCAGTTCTTC. Its translation: CASSYLGVNREQFF. This chain joins TRBV7-2 and TRBJ2-1; tentatively, D is TRBD1 (5 bases). The V end lost 4 bases, the J end lost 9 bases, and 16 bases lay between the germline ends. This CDR3 is built from 14 residues. The germline V gene encodes CDR1 SGHTA and CDR2 FQGNSA.